The 18 T cell receptor beta chains given below trace back to one sample, sequenced in a study of T-cell memory formation after mild COVID-19. From the 5' RACE reads, TCRdb called clonotypes with MiXCR, one entry per CDR3 protein. The sample includes about 500,000 distinct CDR3 sequences, 20% of them seen just once. The sample consisted of PBMCs or a T cell subset sorted from them (not recorded which). These receptors all come from an adult woman who had mild COVID-19 (a few samples of this study predate the infection). Cell type and time point are not known.

Only a few counts were recorded for this clonotype. In DNA, the CDR3 is TGCAGTGCTAGCCTAACCTACGAGCAGTACTTC. It yields the protein CSASLTYEQYF. The chain couples TRBV20-1 to TRBJ2-7; the D is unclear. Germline lookup yields CDR1 DFQATT and CDR2 SNEGSKA (reference sequence). Deletions cut 3 bases from V and 2 bases from J, with 5 bases between. This CDR3 has 11 amino acids.

This clonotype has only a few counts. The chain recombines TRBV7-3 with TRBJ2-3; 8 nucleotides align to TRBD2. The CDR3 covers 17 residues. V trimming: 4 bases; J trimming: 2 bases; junction bases outside the gene matches: 11. Germline V gene sequence: CDR1 SGHTA, CDR2 FQGTGA. CDR3 DNA sequence: TGTGCCAGCAGCTCCCTCCCCCGCGGGGGGATCACAGATACGCAGTATTTT. Amino acids: CASSSLPRGGITDTQYF. Based on the CDR3 plus reference TRBV7-3 and TRBJ2-3, the full variable domain is GAGVSQTPSNKVTEKGKYVELRCDPISGHTALYWYRQSLGQGPEFLIYFQGTGAADDSGLPNDRFFAVRPEGSVSTLKIQRTERGDSAVYLCASSSLPRGGITDTQYFGPGTRLTVL.

The chain combines TRBV5-1 with TRBJ2-7; perhaps D is TRBD1 or TRBD2 (5 bases each). Between the trimmed V and J ends, which lost 0 bases and 3 bases, there was a span of 10 bases. The CDR3 is made up of 14 amino acids. The germline V gene has CDR1 SGHRS and CDR2 YFSETQ. This CDR3 reads CASSLGDGFYEQYF. The CDR3 nucleotides are TGCGCCAGCAGCTTGGGGGACGGTTTCTACGAGCAGTACTTC.

This clonotype has more than one count but fewer than ten. CDR3 sequence reads: CAWSTGTSGQETQYF. The CDR3 nucleotides are TGTGCCTGGAGTACCGGGACTAGCGGCCAAGAGACCCAGTACTTC. The chain joins TRBV30 to TRBJ2-5, with TRBD2 matching 11 bases. There are 15 residues in the CDR3. The germline V gene encodes CDR1 GTSNPN and CDR2 SVGIG (reference sequence). After removal of 2 bases from V and 1 base from J, the junction contained 3 bases not matched to a gene. Drawing the rest from reference TRBV30 and TRBJ2-5, the complete variable domain is SQTIHQWPATLVQPVGSPLSLECTVEGTSNPNLYWYRQAAGRGLQLLFYSVGIGQISSEVPQNLSASRPQDRQFILSSKKLLLSDSGFYLCAWSTGTSGQETQYFGPGTRLLVL.

This clonotype showed up just a few times. The chain has TRBV7-2 and TRBJ1-5; D not resolved. Germline V gives CDR1 SGHTA, CDR2 FQGNSA. The V and J ends lost 0 bases and 0 bases respectively, with 9 bases between them. The CDR3 contains 16 residues. The chain's CDR3 is CASSLAGPHSNQPQHF. CDR3 DNA: TGTGCCAGCAGCTTAGCAGGACCACATAGCAATCAGCCCCAGCATTTT.

This clonotype was detected many times. This sequence joins TRBV4-3 and TRBJ2-2; 9 bases map to TRBD2. The CDR3 totals 17 residues. V lost 1 base to trimming and J lost 1 base; unmatched junction nucleotides: 4. Germline V lookup: CDR1 LGHNA, CDR2 YSLEER. The CDR3 protein is CASSQGFSGRNTGELFF. CDR3 bases: TGCGCCAGCAGCCAAGGCTTTAGCGGGAGGAACACCGGGGAGCTGTTTTTT.

This clonotype was seen a few times. The CDR3 loop reads CASSSRLAGGPNTGELFF. CDR3 bases: TGTGCCAGCAGTTCCCGACTAGCGGGGGGGCCGAACACCGGGGAGCTGTTTTTT. The rearrangement uses TRBV6-5 and TRBJ2-2; 14 bases fit TRBD2. CDR3 size: 18 residues. Per germline, CDR1 MNHEY and CDR2 SVGAGI. The junction had 4 bases not matched to a gene; V was cut back by 4 bases and J by 0 bases.

This clonotype has more than one count but fewer than ten. The genes are TRBV20-1 and TRBJ1-4; the D gene is possibly TRBD1 (5 bases). The CDR3 extends over 14 amino acids. Trimming removed 2 bases at V and 0 bases at J, with 7 bases between. Per germline, CDR1 DFQATT and CDR2 SNEGSKA (reference sequence). This CDR3 is CSARQGTTNEKLFF. CDR3 coding DNA: TGCAGTGCTAGACAGGGCACAACTAATGAAAAACTGTTTTTT.

This clonotype was seen a single time. V gene TRBV6-6 combines with J gene TRBJ2-3, with D perhaps TRBD2 (6 bases). The V gene's germline CDR1 is MNHNY and CDR2 SVGAGI (reference sequence). This CDR3 contains 18 residues. V lost 0 bases to trimming and J lost 0 bases, with 16 bases between them. For the CDR3, the DNA is TGTGCCAGCAGTTACTCGAGTGGCCGCGGGACGAGCACAGATACGCAGTATTTT. Amino acid sequence: CASSYSSGRGTSTDTQYF.

This clonotype was seen more than once but under ten times. The chain carries TRBV2 and TRBJ2-3, with 10 bases matching TRBD2. The germline CDR1 and CDR2 sequences are SNHLY and FYNNEI. J was trimmed by 7 bases and V by 7 bases; bases with no gene match: 14. The CDR3 is 16 amino acids. The CDR3 bases are TGTGCCAGCACTACCCCGGCTAGCGGGGGCTCGAATACGCAGTATTTT. This gives the protein CASTTPASGGSNTQYF.

J is TRBJ2-7 and V is TRBV7-9, with D perhaps assigned TRBD1 or TRBD2 (5 bases each). This CDR3 region has 11 residues. Germline lookup yields CDR1 SEHNR and CDR2 FQNEAQ (reference sequence). Between the trimmed V and J ends, which lost 4 bases and 6 bases, there was a span of 7 bases. The CDR3 sequence: CASSWDAEQYF. The CDR3 DNA follows: TGTGCCAGCAGCTGGGACGCCGAGCAGTACTTC.

This chain connects TRBV7-3 to TRBJ1-1; possible D gene TRBD1, 5 bases. Trimming left V 6 bases short and J 2 bases short, with 13 bases between. CDR1 is SGHTA, CDR2 FQGTGA, per germline. The CDR3 runs 14 residues. The CDR3 reads CASSGTERNTEAFF. CDR3 DNA sequence: TGTGCCAGCAGTGGGACGGAGAGAAACACTGAAGCTTTCTTT.

This clonotype was recorded at least ten times. The V gene is TRBV7-2, the J gene TRBJ2-7, with D perhaps being TRBD1 or TRBD2 (6 bases each). V was shortened by 5 bases and J by 6 bases, with 14 bases between the two germline ends. This CDR3 is 13 amino acids long. Germline assignment: CDR1 SGHTA and CDR2 FQGNSA. Here the CDR3 reads CASSRRGVPEQYF. The CDR3 DNA sequence: TGTGCCAGCAGCCGAAGGGGGGTTCCCGAGCAGTACTTC.

This clonotype was observed at least ten times. One end of the junction does not line up with germline, which may come from a read error. The J gene is TRBJ2-1, the V gene TRBV5-1, with TRBD2 matching over 11 bases. The CDR3 has 16 amino acids. Germline V gene lookup returns CDR1 SGHRS and CDR2 YFSETQ. The CDR3 here is CASSFTSGSSYNEQFF. The CDR3 nucleotides are TGTGCCAGCAGTTTTACTAGCGGGAGCTCCTACAATGAGCAGTTCTTC. The complete variable domain, with remaining parts taken from reference TRBV5-1 and TRBJ2-1, reads KAGVTQTPRYLIKTRGQQVTLSCSPISGHRSVSWYQQTPGQGLQFLFEYFSETQRNKGNFPGRFSGRQFSNSRSEMNVSTLELGDSALYLCASSFTSGSSYNEQFFGPGTRLTVL.

The chain recombines TRBV5-5 with TRBJ2-7; the match to TRBD2 covers 7 bases. Looked up from germline, CDR1 is SGHKS and CDR2 is YYEKEE (reference sequence). J lost 2 bases, V lost 4 bases, and 3 bases had no gene match. The length of the CDR3 is 13 residues. The CDR3 loop reads CASSVGLTYEQYF. The CDR3 DNA sequence: TGTGCCAGCAGCGTGGGACTAACCTACGAGCAGTACTTC.

This chain links TRBV7-2 with TRBJ2-7, with a weak D call TRBD1 (8 bases). Trimming took 5 bases from V and 0 from J, leaving 14 bases between them. The germline V gene has CDR1 SGHTA and CDR2 FQGNSA. CDR3 size: 15 residues. CDR3 nucleotide sequence: TGTGCCAGCAGCGAACAGGGGGGGAGCTCCTACGAGCAGTACTTC. It codes for CASSEQGGSSYEQYF.

The chain carries TRBV20-1 and TRBJ2-5; D not certain. This CDR3 is built from 12 residues. Between the trimmed V and J ends, which lost 2 bases and 5 bases, there was a span of 9 bases. Germline V gene lookup returns CDR1 DFQATT and CDR2 SNEGSKA (reference sequence). In DNA form, the CDR3 reads TGCAGTGCTAGATTAGTGGGGGAGACCCAGTACTTC. Translation gives CSARLVGETQYF.

The rearrangement joins TRBV6-5 to TRBJ2-1, with 11 bases fitting TRBD2. From germline, CDR1 is MNHEY and CDR2 SVGAGI. CDR3 length: 15 residues. The V gene end was trimmed by 6 bases and the J gene end by 6 bases; junction bases not matched to a gene: 7. The CDR3 DNA reads TGTGCCAGCAGAAGGGGACTAGCGGAAAGCAATGAGCAGTTCTTC. It specifies CASRRGLAESNEQFF.